What follows are 7 T cell receptor beta chains derived from one specimen sequenced in a study of CD8 T cells in ankylosing spondylitis. One entry per CDR3 protein results from TCRdb running MiXCR on the 5' RACE reads. This sample has under 450,000 distinct CDR3 sequences; roughly 20% occur once, and the top ten carry around 13%. The source material was blood, either unsorted or a sorted T cell fraction (not recorded which). These TCRs come from a male donor with ankylosing spondylitis or in good health (not recorded which).

This clonotype was observed a handful of times. The chain carries TRBV15 and TRBJ2-1; a weak D match, TRBD2 (6 bases). V gave up 3 bases and J gave up 6 bases, with 15 bases separating them. The CDR3 sequence is 15 residues long. From germline, CDR1 is LNHNV and CDR2 YYDKDF (reference sequence). The CDR3 nucleotides are TGTGCCACCAGCAGGACCGCCGGGGGAGTCAATGAGCAGTTCTTC. Translated, it gives CATSRTAGGVNEQFF.

The chain combines TRBV12-3 or TRBV12-4 with TRBJ2-5, with a tentative D call TRBD2 (5 bases). The length of the CDR3 is 16 residues. V lost 6 bases, J lost 5 bases, and 22 bases lay in between. The CDR3 protein is CASSQKMTSRGETQYF. CDR3 coding DNA: TGTGCCAGCAGCCAAAAGATGACGTCCCGAGGGGAGACCCAGTACTTC.

J is TRBJ2-1 and V is TRBV20-1; D not certain. The V and J ends lost 6 bases and 4 bases respectively, with 19 bases between them. Germline V CDR1 and CDR2: DFQATT, SNEGSKA (reference sequence). The CDR3 is 15 amino acids. DNA for the CDR3: TGCAGTGCCAAGGAACCTCCTAACCCTTACAATGAGCAGTTCTTC. Translation gives CSAKEPPNPYNEQFF.

This clonotype was counted only a few times. The chain employs TRBV5-5 and TRBJ1-2; no firm D call. Deletions cut 7 bases from V and 2 bases from J, with 15 bases between. Germline V gene lookup returns CDR1 SGHKS and CDR2 YYEKEE (reference sequence). The CDR3 sequence is 14 residues long. The CDR3 coding sequence is TGTGCCAGCCGCGACCCGGTTGGGAACTATGGCTACACCTTC. Translated: CASRDPVGNYGYTF.

The chain is built from TRBV10-3 and TRBJ2-7; tentative D call: TRBD2 (6 bases). The length of the CDR3 is 12 residues. Germline CDR1 is ENHRY and CDR2 is SYGVKD. The V gene lost 7 bases and the J gene lost 5 bases, with 12 bases spanning the gap. In DNA, the CDR3 is TGTGCCATCAATGCGGGATTCGACGAGCAGTACTTC. Translation gives CAINAGFDEQYF.

The chain is built from TRBV28 and TRBJ2-5; a possible D gene is TRBD1 (5 bases). This CDR3 contains 15 residues. The ends were cut back, 6 bases at V and 5 bases at J, with 19 bases in the middle. CDR1 is MDHEN, CDR2 SYDVKM, per germline. CDR3 nucleotides: TGTGCCAGCAGCAACCACCAGGGTATGGGTGAGACCCAGTACTTC. Protein sequence: CASSNHQGMGETQYF.

Here the CDR3 DNA reads TGCGCCAGCAGCCCGACAGGGGAAATGGGCTACGAGCAGTACTTC. Residues: CASSPTGEMGYEQYF. The chain joins TRBV5-1 to TRBJ2-7, with TRBD1 matching 8 bases. The CDR3 extends over 15 amino acids. The V gene's germline CDR1 is SGHRS and CDR2 YFSETQ. J lost 3 bases, V lost 4 bases, and 9 bases had no gene match.